This passage covers 10 T cell receptor beta chains from one sample sequenced in a study of blood T cell repertoires in COVID-19. The table came from immunoSEQ multiplex PCR; TCRdb's copy has only in-frame clones and leaves some out. The sample has about 160,000 clones, roughly 93% seen once. The sample was peripheral blood. Receptor source: a man aged 18 to 35 with acute or convalescent COVID-19.

This rearrangement joins TRBV5-1 to TRBJ2-7; TRBD1 might be the D (6 bases). V shed 2 bases and J shed 6 bases, with 12 bases lying between them. The CDR3 is 13 residues long. CDR1 is SGHRS, CDR2 YFSETQ, per germline. CDR3 bases: TGCGCCAGCAGCTTTAATGAAGGGGGCGAGCAGTACTTC. Encoded protein: CASSFNEGGEQYF. Full variable domain (rest looked up from reference TRBV5-1 and TRBJ2-7): KAGVTQTPRYLIKTRGQQVTLSCSPISGHRSVSWYQQTPGQGLQFLFEYFSETQRNKGNFPGRFSGRQFSNSRSEMNVSTLELGDSALYLCASSFNEGGEQYFGPGTRLTVT.

This sequence joins TRBV6-1 and TRBJ2-3; no clear D. There are 18 residues in the CDR3. V was shortened by 4 bases and J by 0 bases, with 20 bases between the two germline ends. Germline-derived CDR1 and CDR2 are MNHNS and SASEGT. The CDR3 sequence: CASSAQPITVTSTDTQYF. The DNA of the CDR3 is TGTGCCAGCAGTGCCCAACCCATTACAGTGACGAGCACAGATACGCAGTATTTT.

This chain uses TRBV29-1 with TRBJ2-3; D unclear. V lost 8 bases, J lost 3 bases, and 12 bases lay in between. This CDR3 has 12 residues. Germline V lookup: CDR1 SQVTM, CDR2 ANQGSEA. In nucleotides, the CDR3 is TGCAGCTCCGCTGACACTACAGATACGCAGTATTTT. Protein product: CSSADTTDTQYF.

The chain has TRBV5-1 and TRBJ1-1; 8 positions match TRBD1. There are 16 residues in the CDR3. After removal of 6 bases from V and 5 bases from J, the junction contained 15 bases not matched to a gene. Germline loops: CDR1 SGHRS, CDR2 YFSETQ. CDR3 in DNA: TGCGCCAGCACCCAAATTCCCGGACAGGGTAGAACTGAAGCTTTCTTT. This encodes CASTQIPGQGRTEAFF.

The chain uses TRBV28 and TRBJ1-6; D is possibly TRBD1 (5 bases). CDR1 and CDR2 from the germline V gene are MDHEN and SYDVKM. Trimming removed 6 bases at V and 7 bases at J, with 10 bases between. The CDR3 has 13 residues. This CDR3 is CASRQGTNSPLHF. CDR3 sequence (DNA): TGTGCCAGCAGGCAGGGTACCAATTCACCCCTCCACTTT.

This chain joins TRBV5-4 and TRBJ2-5, with D possibly matching TRBD1 (5 bases). The CDR3 loop spans 14 amino acids. V dropped 4 bases and J dropped 0 bases, with 10 bases sitting between them. Per germline, CDR1 SGHNT and CDR2 YYREEE (reference sequence). The CDR3 region has the DNA TGTGCCAGCAGCCTAGACAGCGACCAAGAGACCCAGTACTTC. Protein product: CASSLDSDQETQYF.

This rearrangement joins TRBV3-1 (or the pseudogene TRBV3-2) to TRBJ2-5; 8 bases are a match to TRBD1. The ends lost 4 bases at V and 5 bases at J; junction bases unmatched: 6. CDR1 is LGHDT, CDR2 YNNKEL, per germline (reference sequence). CDR3 length: 14 residues. CDR3 residues: CASSPGQAAETQYF. The DNA for the CDR3 is TGTGCCAGCAGCCCGGGACAGGCGGCGGAGACCCAGTACTTC.

The chain links TRBV18 to TRBJ2-7, with D possibly matching TRBD2 (6 bases). The V end was cut by 4 bases, the J end by 3 bases, with 13 bases between. The CDR3 contains 14 residues. Germline values: CDR1 KGHSH, CDR2 LQKENI. The CDR3 nucleotides read TGTGCCAGCTCACTCCGACTAGGAGACTACGAGCAGTACTTC. This sequence encodes CASSLRLGDYEQYF.

The chain couples TRBV6-5 to TRBJ1-4, with 9 bases fitting TRBD1. There are 14 residues in the CDR3. With V trimmed by 8 bases and J by 6 bases, 7 bases remained unmatched. CDR1 MNHEY and CDR2 SVGAGI come from the germline V gene. The chain's CDR3 is CASGGQGRDEKLFF. As DNA, the CDR3 is TGTGCCAGCGGGGGACAGGGTAGGGATGAAAAACTGTTTTTT.

This sequence joins TRBV2 and TRBJ2-1, with 9 bases aligning to TRBD2. V trimming: 5 bases; J trimming: 4 bases; junction bases outside the gene matches: 12. CDR1 SNHLY and CDR2 FYNNEI come from the germline V gene. The CDR3 loop spans 17 amino acids. CDR3 sequence (DNA): TGTGCCAGCAGTAGGAGAGGGGAGCGGGGGGTATACAATGAGCAGTTCTTC. Its translation is CASSRRGERGVYNEQFF. The whole variable domain, remainder taken from reference TRBV2 and TRBJ2-1, is EPEVTQTPSHQVTQMGQEVILRCVPISNHLYFYWYRQILGQKVEFLVSFYNNEISEKSEIFDDQFSVERPDGSNFTLKIRSTKLEDSAMYFCASSRRGERGVYNEQFFGPGTRLTVL.